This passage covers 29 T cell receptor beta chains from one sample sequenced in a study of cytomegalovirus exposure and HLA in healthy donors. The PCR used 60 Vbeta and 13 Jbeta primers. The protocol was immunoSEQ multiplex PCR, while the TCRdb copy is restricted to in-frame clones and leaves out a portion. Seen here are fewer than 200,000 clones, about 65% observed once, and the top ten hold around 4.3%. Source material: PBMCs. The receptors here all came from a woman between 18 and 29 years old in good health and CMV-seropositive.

The CDR3 DNA reads TGTGCCAGCAGGGGGCGAGCGGGAGGTCTCGGCTCCTACAATGAGCAGTTCTTC. Amino acid sequence: CASRGRAGGLGSYNEQFF. The chain carries TRBV28 and TRBJ2-1; 9 positions match TRBD2. The CDR3 is 18 residues long. CDR1 MDHEN and CDR2 SYDVKM come from the germline V gene. The junction had 12 bases not matched to a gene; V was cut back by 6 bases and J by 0 bases.

Here the CDR3 reads CASSFLGGLETQYF. The CDR3 DNA sequence: TGTGCCAGCAGCTTTTTAGGGGGCTTAGAGACCCAGTACTTC. The J gene is TRBJ2-5, the V gene TRBV7-3; the match to TRBD1 covers 7 bases. The CDR3 runs to 14 residues. V trimming: 3 bases; J trimming: 4 bases; junction bases outside the gene matches: 5. Germline assignment: CDR1 SGHTA and CDR2 FQGTGA.

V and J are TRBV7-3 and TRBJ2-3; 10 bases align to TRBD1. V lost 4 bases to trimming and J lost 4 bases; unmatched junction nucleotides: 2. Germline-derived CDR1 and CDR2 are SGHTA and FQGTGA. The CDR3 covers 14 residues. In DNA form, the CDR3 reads TGTGCCAGCAGCTCGACAGGGGGCCCAGATACGCAGTATTTT. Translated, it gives CASSSTGGPDTQYF.

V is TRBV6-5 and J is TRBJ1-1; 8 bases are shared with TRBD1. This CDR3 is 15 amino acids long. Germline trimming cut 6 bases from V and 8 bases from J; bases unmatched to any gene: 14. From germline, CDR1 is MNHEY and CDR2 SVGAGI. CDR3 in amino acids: CASRRGQGGKGEAFF. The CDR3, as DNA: TGTGCCAGCAGAAGAGGACAGGGCGGGAAAGGAGAAGCTTTCTTT.

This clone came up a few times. The CDR3 DNA reads TGCGCCAGCAGTGAGGGTGGCAGGGCGAGGGAGCAGTACTTC. Amino acids: CASSEGGRAREQYF. The chain has TRBV10-2 and TRBJ2-7; a weak D match, TRBD1 (5 bases). This CDR3 comprises 14 residues. Per germline, CDR1 WSHSY and CDR2 SAAADI. Deletions cut 2 bases from V and 7 bases from J, with 15 bases between.

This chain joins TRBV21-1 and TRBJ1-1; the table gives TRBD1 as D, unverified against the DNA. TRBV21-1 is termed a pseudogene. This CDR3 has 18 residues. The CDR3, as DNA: TGTGCCTGCAAAAAAGGGGACAGCTCTAGGGGGGATGACACTGAAGCTTTCTTT. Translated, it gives CACKKGDSSRGDDTEAFF.

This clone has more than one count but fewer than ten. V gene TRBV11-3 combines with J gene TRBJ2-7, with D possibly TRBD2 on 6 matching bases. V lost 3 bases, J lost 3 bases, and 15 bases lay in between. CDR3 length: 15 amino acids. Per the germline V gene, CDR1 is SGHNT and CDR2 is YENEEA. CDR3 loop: CASSFGGAEIYEQYF. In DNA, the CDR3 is TGTGCCAGCAGCTTTGGAGGGGCGGAGATCTACGAGCAGTACTTC.

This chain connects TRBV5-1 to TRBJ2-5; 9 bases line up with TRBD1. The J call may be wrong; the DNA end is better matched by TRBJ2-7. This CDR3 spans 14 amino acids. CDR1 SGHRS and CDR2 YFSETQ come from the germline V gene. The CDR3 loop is CASSQDRGNYEQYF. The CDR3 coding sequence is TGCGCCAGCAGCCAGGACAGGGGTAACTACGAGCAGTACTTC.

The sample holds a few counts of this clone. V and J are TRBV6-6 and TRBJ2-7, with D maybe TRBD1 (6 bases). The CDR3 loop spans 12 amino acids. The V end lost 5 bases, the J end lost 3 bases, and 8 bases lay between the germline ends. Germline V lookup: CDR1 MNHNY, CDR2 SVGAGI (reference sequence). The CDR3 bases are TGTGCCAGCAGTCCACAGGGCTACGAGCAGTACTTC. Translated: CASSPQGYEQYF.

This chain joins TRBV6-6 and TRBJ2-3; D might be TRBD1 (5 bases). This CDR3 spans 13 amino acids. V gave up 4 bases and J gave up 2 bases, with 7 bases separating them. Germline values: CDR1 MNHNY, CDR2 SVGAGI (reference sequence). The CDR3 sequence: CASSSGSTDTQYF. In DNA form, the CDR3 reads TGTGCCAGCAGTTCAGGGTCCACAGATACGCAGTATTTT.

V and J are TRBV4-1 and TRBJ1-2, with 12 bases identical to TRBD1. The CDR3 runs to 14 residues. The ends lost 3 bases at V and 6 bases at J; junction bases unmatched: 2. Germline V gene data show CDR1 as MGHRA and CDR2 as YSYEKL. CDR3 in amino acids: CASSQWDRGHGYTF. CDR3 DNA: TGCGCCAGCAGCCAGTGGGACAGGGGGCATGGCTACACCTTC.

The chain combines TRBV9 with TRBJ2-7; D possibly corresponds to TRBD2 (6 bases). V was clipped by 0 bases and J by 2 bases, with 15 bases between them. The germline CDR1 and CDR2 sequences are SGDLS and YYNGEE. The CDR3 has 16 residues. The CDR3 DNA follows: TGTGCCAGCAGCGTAGGCTCCTCCGGGGGAACCTACGAGCAGTACTTC. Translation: CASSVGSSGGTYEQYF.

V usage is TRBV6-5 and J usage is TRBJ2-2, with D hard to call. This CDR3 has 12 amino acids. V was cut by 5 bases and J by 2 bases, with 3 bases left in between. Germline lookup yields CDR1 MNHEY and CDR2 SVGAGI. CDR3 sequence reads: CASSLNTGELFF. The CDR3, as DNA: TGTGCCAGCAGTCTAAACACCGGGGAGCTGTTTTTT.

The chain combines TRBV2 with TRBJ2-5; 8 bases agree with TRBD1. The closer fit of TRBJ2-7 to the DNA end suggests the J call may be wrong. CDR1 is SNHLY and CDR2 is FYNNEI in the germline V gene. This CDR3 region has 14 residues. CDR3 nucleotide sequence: TGTGCCAGCAGAGGGCAGGGGGCCTTCTACGAGCAGTACTTC. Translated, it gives CASRGQGAFYEQYF.

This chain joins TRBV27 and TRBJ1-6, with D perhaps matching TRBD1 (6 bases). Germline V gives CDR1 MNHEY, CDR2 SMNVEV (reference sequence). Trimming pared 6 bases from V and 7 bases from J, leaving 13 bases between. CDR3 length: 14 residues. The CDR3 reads CASSLLDRNSPLHF. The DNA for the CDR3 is TGTGCCAGCAGCCTTCTGGACAGAAATTCACCCCTCCACTTT.

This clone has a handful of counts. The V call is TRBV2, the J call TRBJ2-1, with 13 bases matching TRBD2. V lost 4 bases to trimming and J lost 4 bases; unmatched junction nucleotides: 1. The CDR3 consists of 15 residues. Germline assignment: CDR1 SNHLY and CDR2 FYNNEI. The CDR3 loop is CASSGTSGSYNEQFF. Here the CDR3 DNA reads TGTGCCAGCAGTGGGACTAGCGGGAGTTACAATGAGCAGTTCTTC.

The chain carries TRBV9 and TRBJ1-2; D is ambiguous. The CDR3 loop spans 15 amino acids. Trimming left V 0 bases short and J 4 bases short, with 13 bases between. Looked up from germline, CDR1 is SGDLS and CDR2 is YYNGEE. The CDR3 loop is CASSVDEAGTYGYTF. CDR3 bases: TGTGCCAGCAGCGTAGATGAGGCGGGTACCTATGGCTACACCTTC.

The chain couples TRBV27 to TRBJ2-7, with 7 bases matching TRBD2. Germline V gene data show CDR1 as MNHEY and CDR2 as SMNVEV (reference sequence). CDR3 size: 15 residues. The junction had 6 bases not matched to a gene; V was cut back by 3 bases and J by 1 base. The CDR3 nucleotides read TGTGCCAGCAGTTTGGGCGGGAGTGGTTCCTACGAGCAGTACTTC. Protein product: CASSLGGSGSYEQYF.

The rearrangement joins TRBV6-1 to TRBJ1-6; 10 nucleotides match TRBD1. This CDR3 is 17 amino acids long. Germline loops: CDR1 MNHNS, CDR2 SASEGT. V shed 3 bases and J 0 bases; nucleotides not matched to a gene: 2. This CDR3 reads CASSDRTGGSYNSPLHF. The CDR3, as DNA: TGTGCCAGCAGTGACCGGACAGGGGGCTCCTATAATTCACCCCTCCACTTT.

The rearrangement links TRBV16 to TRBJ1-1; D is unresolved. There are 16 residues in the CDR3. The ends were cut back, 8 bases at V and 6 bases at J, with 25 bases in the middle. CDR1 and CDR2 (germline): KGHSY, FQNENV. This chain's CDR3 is CASREVRDGLYAEAFF. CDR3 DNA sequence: TGTGCCAGCCGGGAGGTGCGGGATGGGCTGTACGCTGAAGCTTTCTTT.

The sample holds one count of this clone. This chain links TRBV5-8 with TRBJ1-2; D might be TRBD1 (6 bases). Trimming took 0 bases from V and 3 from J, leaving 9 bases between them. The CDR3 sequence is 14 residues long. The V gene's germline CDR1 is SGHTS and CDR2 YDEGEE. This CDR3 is CASSLVQGYYGYTF. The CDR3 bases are TGTGCCAGCAGCTTGGTCCAGGGGTACTATGGCTACACCTTC.

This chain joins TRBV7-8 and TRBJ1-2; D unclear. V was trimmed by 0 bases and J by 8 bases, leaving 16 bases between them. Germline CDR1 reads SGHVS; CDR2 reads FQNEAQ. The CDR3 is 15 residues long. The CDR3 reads CASSLAGSGRAGYTF. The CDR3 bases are TGTGCCAGCAGCTTAGCTGGCTCGGGGAGGGCGGGCTACACCTTC.

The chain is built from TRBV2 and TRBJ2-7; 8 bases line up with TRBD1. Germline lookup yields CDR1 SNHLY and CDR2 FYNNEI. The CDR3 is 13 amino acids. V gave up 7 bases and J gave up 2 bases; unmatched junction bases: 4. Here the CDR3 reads CASNGDRTYEQYF. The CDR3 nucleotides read TGTGCCAGCAATGGGGACAGGACCTACGAGCAGTACTTC.

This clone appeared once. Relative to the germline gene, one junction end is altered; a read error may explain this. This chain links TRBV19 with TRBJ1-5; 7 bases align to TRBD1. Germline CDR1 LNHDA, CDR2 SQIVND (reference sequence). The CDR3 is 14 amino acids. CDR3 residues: CASSSYRGNQPQHF. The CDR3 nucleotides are TGTGCCAGTAGTAGTTACAGGGGCAACCAGCCCCAGCATTTT.

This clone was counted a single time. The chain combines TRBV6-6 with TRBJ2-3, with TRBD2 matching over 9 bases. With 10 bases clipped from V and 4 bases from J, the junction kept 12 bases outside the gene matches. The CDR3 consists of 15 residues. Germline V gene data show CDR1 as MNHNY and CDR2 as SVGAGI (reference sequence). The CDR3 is CANSVGSGGPDTQYF. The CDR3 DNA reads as TGTGCCAACAGCGTGGGTAGCGGGGGCCCAGATACGCAGTATTTT.

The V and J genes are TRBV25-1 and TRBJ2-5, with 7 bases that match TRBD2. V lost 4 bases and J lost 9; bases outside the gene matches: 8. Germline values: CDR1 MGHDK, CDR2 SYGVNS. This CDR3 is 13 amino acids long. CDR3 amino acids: CASSAGGSPAQYF. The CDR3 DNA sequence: TGTGCCAGCAGTGCGGGGGGAAGTCCGGCCCAGTACTTC.

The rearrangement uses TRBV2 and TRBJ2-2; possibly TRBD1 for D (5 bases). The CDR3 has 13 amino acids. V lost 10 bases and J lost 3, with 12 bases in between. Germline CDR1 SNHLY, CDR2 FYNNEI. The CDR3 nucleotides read TGTGCCACACAGACAGTTTACACCGGGGAGCTGTTTTTT. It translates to CATQTVYTGELFF. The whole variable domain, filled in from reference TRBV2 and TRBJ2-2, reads EPEVTQTPSHQVTQMGQEVILRCVPISNHLYFYWYRQILGQKVEFLVSFYNNEISEKSEIFDDQFSVERPDGSNFTLKIRSTKLEDSAMYFCATQTVYTGELFFGEGSRLTVL.

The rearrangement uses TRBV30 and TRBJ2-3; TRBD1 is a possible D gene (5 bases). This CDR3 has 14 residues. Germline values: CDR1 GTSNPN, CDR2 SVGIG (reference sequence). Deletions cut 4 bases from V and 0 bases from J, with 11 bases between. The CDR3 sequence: CAWNRMSSTDTQYF. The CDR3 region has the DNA TGTGCCTGGAACAGGATGTCTAGCACAGATACGCAGTATTTT.

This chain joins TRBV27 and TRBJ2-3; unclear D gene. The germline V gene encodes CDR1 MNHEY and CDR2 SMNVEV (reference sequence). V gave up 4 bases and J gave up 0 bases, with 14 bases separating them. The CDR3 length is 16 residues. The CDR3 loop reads CASSSLPTASTDTQYF. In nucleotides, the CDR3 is TGTGCCAGCAGTTCGCTACCCACTGCTAGCACAGATACGCAGTATTTT.